This T cell receptor (beta chain) was retrieved from a study of blood T cell repertoires in COVID-19. As for the study in general: Whether acute or convalescent, the COVID-19 samples came from the United States, Italy and Spain.

Per the original methods: Scientists estimated how many nucleated cells there were by amplifying reference gene primers. Using immunoSEQ multiplex PCR, the repertoire was profiled, and TCRdb retains in-frame clones only, with some absent. V and J calls and clone size come straight from that table; D and trimming were deduced from the DNA. Of some 490,000 clones listed, about nine tenths are singletons. Recruits, aged roughly 18 to 90 years, lived in 25 or so US areas. The V segment lost 4 bases and the J segment 3 bases; nucleotides outside the gene matches: 6. CDR1 is SGHRS and CDR2 is YFSETQ in the germline V gene. The CDR3 extends over 15 amino acids.

The V call is TRBV5-1, the J call TRBJ2-3; 9 bases are a match to TRBD1. The clonotype comes from a woman aged 55 to 70 who had recovered from COVID-19. The specimen sequenced was PBMCs or T cells enriched from blood (not recorded which). In DNA, the CDR3 is TGCGCCAGCAGCCAAATGACAGGGGGGACAGATACGCAGTATTTT. This translates into CASSQMTGGTDTQYF. The full variable domain, rest sourced from reference TRBV5-1 and TRBJ2-3, is KAGVTQTPRYLIKTRGQQVTLSCSPISGHRSVSWYQQTPGQGLQFLFEYFSETQRNKGNFPGRFSGRQFSNSRSEMNVSTLELGDSALYLCASSQMTGGTDTQYFGPGTRLTVL.